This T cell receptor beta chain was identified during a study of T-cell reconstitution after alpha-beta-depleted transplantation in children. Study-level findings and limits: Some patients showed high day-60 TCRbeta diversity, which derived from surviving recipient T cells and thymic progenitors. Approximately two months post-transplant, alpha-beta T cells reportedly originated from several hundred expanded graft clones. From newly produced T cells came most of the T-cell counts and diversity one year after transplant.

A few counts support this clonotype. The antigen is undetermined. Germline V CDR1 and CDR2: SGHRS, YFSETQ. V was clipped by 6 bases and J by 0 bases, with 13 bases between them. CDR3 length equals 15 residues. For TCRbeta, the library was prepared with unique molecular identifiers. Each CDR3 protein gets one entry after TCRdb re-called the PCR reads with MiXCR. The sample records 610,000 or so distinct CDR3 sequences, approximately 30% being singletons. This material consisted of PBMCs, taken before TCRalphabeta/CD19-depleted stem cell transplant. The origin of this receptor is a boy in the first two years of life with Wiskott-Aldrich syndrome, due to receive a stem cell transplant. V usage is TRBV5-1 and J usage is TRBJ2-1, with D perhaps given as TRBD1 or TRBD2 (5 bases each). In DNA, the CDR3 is TGCGCCAGCACCAGGGACGGCAACTCCTACAATGAGCAGTTCTTC. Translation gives CASTRDGNSYNEQFF.